Listed below are T cell receptor beta chains from one sample, sequenced in a study of cytomegalovirus exposure and HLA in healthy donors. Sequencing used immunoSEQ multiplex PCR; TCRdb keeps in-frame clones, though not all of them. The sample includes roughly 180,000 clones, approximately 73% seen only once; the top ten take about 2.5%. Sample: PBMCs. The source of these receptors is a woman aged 25 to 39 in good health and CMV-seropositive. Each CDR3 is given with its conserved first and last residue. Fields, in order: V gene, J gene, CDR3 protein.

TRBV9	TRBJ2-5	CASSVGAYQETQYF
TRBV5-4	TRBJ2-2	CASSLRTGQGGELFF
TRBV6-6	TRBJ1-5	CASSPLGGSNQPQHF
TRBV19	TRBJ2-7	CATQTGSEQYF
TRBV2	TRBJ2-2	CASIQRGGMNTGELFF
TRBV9	TRBJ2-7	CASSVADRGQGQYF
TRBV5-1	TRBJ1-1	CASSLVAGTPATEAFF
TRBV7-8	TRBJ1-1	CASSPQGWNTEAFF
TRBV2	TRBJ2-3	CASRVSGTAIYPRQYF
TRBV28	TRBJ1-5	CASITAGTGRVQPQHF
TRBV4-2	TRBJ1-6	CASSQEERSNNSPLHF
TRBV11-2	TRBJ2-7	CASSLPTGAEQYF
TRBV4-3	TRBJ1-2	CASSRITGEYGYTF
TRBV5-6	TRBJ2-7	CASSSWLLAGKEQYF
TRBV28	TRBJ1-5	CASDTTGSQPQHF
TRBV4-2	TRBJ2-5	CASSQDGLAGGGETQYF
TRBV11-3	TRBJ1-6	CASSWSRGWSSPLHF
TRBV5-1	TRBJ2-3	CASSPEGGPDTQYF
TRBV7-3	TRBJ1-2	CASSLRGDPPDHGYTF
TRBV28	TRBJ1-6	CASSLGVGYNSPLHF
TRBV18	TRBJ2-3	CASSPPSSGVSTDTQYF
TRBV4-3	TRBJ2-3	CASSLGLAGTDTQYF
TRBV4-1	TRBJ1-6	CASSQEGQRYNSPLHF
TRBV4-3	TRBJ2-2	CASSPALGGAGELFF
TRBV6-5	TRBJ1-2	CASSYGTNYGYTF
TRBV4-1	TRBJ1-1	CASSQERAGGRTEAFF
TRBV4-2	TRBJ2-1	CASSQDRAGGRNEQFF
TRBV5-1	TRBJ1-6	CASSSGRGGSPLHF
TRBV4-2	TRBJ1-5	CASSQTGGEPQHF
TRBV28	TRBJ2-4	CASSLGGLALAKNIQYF
TRBV9	TRBJ1-1	CASSAGGRAEAFF
TRBV28	TRBJ1-5	CASTRPGGNQPQHF
TRBV19	TRBJ2-7	CASSEAGGSYEQYF
TRBV7-6	TRBJ2-5	CASSLRGETQYF
TRBV28	TRBJ1-5	CASSSPGHSYSNQPQHF
TRBV5-1	TRBJ1-1	CASISEDGGTTEAFF
TRBV5-5	TRBJ1-1	CASSSRTGEAFF
TRBV28	TRBJ1-4	CASSSVDTRGEKLFF
TRBV2	TRBJ2-5	CASTRSPGQDQETQYF
TRBV7-9	TRBJ1-1	CASSYGAPTEAFF
TRBV6-1	TRBJ1-2	CASASQAETLGGYTF
TRBV7-6	TRBJ2-5	CASSQGTSGGTMETQYF